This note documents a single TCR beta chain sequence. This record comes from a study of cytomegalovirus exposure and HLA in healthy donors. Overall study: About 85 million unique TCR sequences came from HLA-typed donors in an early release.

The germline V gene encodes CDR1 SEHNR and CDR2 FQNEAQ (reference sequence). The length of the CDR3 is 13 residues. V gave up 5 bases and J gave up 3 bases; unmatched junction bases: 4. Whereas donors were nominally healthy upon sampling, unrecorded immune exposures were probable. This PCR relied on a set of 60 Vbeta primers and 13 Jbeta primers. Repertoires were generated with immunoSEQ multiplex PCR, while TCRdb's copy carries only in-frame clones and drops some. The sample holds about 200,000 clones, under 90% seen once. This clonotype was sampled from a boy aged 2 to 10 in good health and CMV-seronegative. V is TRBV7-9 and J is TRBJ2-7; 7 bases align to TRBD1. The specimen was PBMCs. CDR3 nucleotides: TGTGCCAGCAGCGGAACAGGGGACTACGAGCAGTACTTC. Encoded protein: CASSGTGDYEQYF.